These 10 T cell receptor beta chains share one sample of origin, sequenced in a study of radiotherapy plus CTLA-4 blockade in lung cancer. The data were produced by immunoSEQ multiplex PCR, yet TCRdb's version contains in-frame clones alone and is incomplete. The sample includes roughly 50,000 clones, around 76% of them seen just once. The material was peripheral blood, obtained from a patient treated with radiotherapy plus ipilimumab. The receptor source for this set is a human donor with non-small cell lung cancer who had stable disease on radiotherapy plus ipilimumab.

This chain uses TRBV6-5 with TRBJ1-1; TRBD1 agrees at 8 bases. Germline V gives CDR1 MNHEY, CDR2 SVGAGI. This CDR3 is built from 12 residues. V was clipped by 8 bases and J by 1 base; unmatched bases: 0. CDR3 loop: CASGTGNTEAFF. CDR3 bases: TGTGCCAGCGGGACAGGGAACACTGAAGCTTTCTTT.

This sequence joins TRBV15 and TRBJ2-5; D is ambiguous. Germline CDR1 and CDR2: LNHNV and YYDKDF (reference sequence). The V end was cut by 7 bases, the J end by 1 base, with 10 bases between. This CDR3 region has 13 residues. Here the CDR3 reads CATTLGSQETQYF. In DNA, the CDR3 is TGTGCCACCACGCTAGGTTCCCAAGAGACCCAGTACTTC.

This chain links TRBV28 with TRBJ2-3; maybe TRBD1 (6 bases). The CDR3 has 14 residues. Trimming shortened V by 8 bases and J by 3 bases, and 15 bases separated the two germline ends. CDR1 MDHEN and CDR2 SYDVKM come from the germline V gene. CDR3 nucleotide sequence: TGTGCCAGCTACGCCTGGACAGTTACAGATACGCAGTATTTT. Protein sequence: CASYAWTVTDTQYF.

The rearrangement links TRBV6-1 to TRBJ1-4; no firm D call. The CDR3 loop spans 12 amino acids. Trimming cost V 5 bases and J 5 bases, with 6 bases left between them. Germline CDR1 MNHNS, CDR2 SASEGT. The CDR3 loop reads CASSRLNEKLFF. In DNA form, the CDR3 reads TGTGCCAGCAGTAGGCTAAATGAAAAACTGTTTTTT.

The chain carries TRBV5-1 and TRBJ2-1; 7 bases map to TRBD2. The CDR3 is 13 residues long. Unmatched junction bases numbered 7, after V lost 5 bases and J lost 8 bases. Germline V lookup: CDR1 SGHRS, CDR2 YFSETQ. The chain's CDR3 is CASSAGEGYEQFF. CDR3 nucleotides: TGCGCCAGCAGTGCGGGGGAGGGCTATGAGCAGTTCTTC.

The CDR3: CASSIDWTHNEQFF. The CDR3 DNA sequence: TGTGCCAGTAGTATAGACTGGACACACAATGAGCAGTTCTTC. V is TRBV19 and J is TRBJ2-1, with a tentative D call TRBD1 (5 bases). The V gene's germline CDR1 is LNHDA and CDR2 SQIVND (reference sequence). The CDR3 extends over 14 amino acids. Trimming removed 0 bases at V and 5 bases at J, with 8 bases between.

This clone was detected a few times. J is TRBJ1-2 and V is TRBV7-9; 8 bases line up with TRBD1. Per germline, CDR1 SEHNR and CDR2 FQNEAQ (reference sequence). Trimming at V came to 5 bases and at J to 6 bases, leaving 14 bases not matched to a gene. CDR3 size: 16 residues. The CDR3 nucleotides are TGTGCCAGCAGCATAGGACAGGGTCTAACGAGAGATGGCTACACCTTC. Protein: CASSIGQGLTRDGYTF. The whole variable domain, remainder taken from reference TRBV7-9 and TRBJ1-2, is DTGVSQNPRHKITKRGQNVTFRCDPISEHNRLYWYRQTLGQGPEFLTYFQNEAQLEKSRLLSDRFSAERPKGSFSTLEIQRTEQGDSAMYLCASSIGQGLTRDGYTFGSGTRLTVV.

This chain joins TRBV19 and TRBJ1-2; tentative D call: TRBD1 (6 bases). V was trimmed by 4 bases and J by 1 base, leaving 10 bases between them. CDR3 length: 14 amino acids. Germline CDR1 reads LNHDA; CDR2 reads SQIVND (reference sequence). CDR3 nucleotide sequence: TGTGCCAGTAGTACAGGACAGCTTAACTATGGCTACACCTTC. Encoded protein: CASSTGQLNYGYTF.

This clone has just a few counts. This sequence joins TRBV6-6 and TRBJ2-2; TRBD1 matches at 8 bases. J was trimmed by 1 base and V by 5 bases; bases with no gene match: 3. CDR1 MNHNY and CDR2 SVGAGI come from the germline V gene (reference sequence). The CDR3 sequence is 15 residues long. The CDR3 DNA follows: TGTGCCAGCAGTCCAGGGGGCCTGAACACCGGGGAGCTGTTTTTT. This codes for CASSPGGLNTGELFF.

The genes are TRBV6-1 and TRBJ2-7; 10 bases map to TRBD2. Germline V gene data show CDR1 as MNHNS and CDR2 as SASEGT. V lost 3 bases, J lost 3 bases, and 5 bases stayed unmatched. The CDR3 is made up of 15 amino acids. CDR3 in amino acids: CASSDSGGAIYEQYF. For the CDR3, the DNA is TGTGCCAGCAGTGACAGCGGGGGGGCCATCTACGAGCAGTACTTC.